This T cell receptor beta chain stems from a study of blood T cell repertoires in COVID-19. Study as a whole: Sources were T cells, B-cell-depleted T cells, or PBMCs; the material itself was cDNA or gDNA.

The V gene's germline CDR1 is SEHNR and CDR2 FQNEAQ (reference sequence). The CDR3 length is 12 residues. Trimming took 5 bases from V and 7 from J, leaving 9 bases between them. As originally analysed: Amplification with reference gene primers provided the estimates of nucleated cell counts. Sequenced by immunoSEQ multiplex PCR; TCRdb stores in-frame clones only, minus some. The DNA gave D and trimming, while V, J and clone size come from that table. Of 80,000 to 95,000 clones detected, about 90% appear once; the ten largest clones hold about 17%. This sequence originates from a human donor in a cohort sampled during active COVID-19. The chain uses TRBV7-9 and TRBJ1-5; no definite D call. Material: peripheral blood. CDR3 in amino acids: CASSATRQPQHF. In DNA, the CDR3 is TGTGCCAGCAGCGCCACTAGACAGCCCCAGCATTTT.